The rows below give T cell receptor beta chains drawn from one sample of a study. Via MiXCR, TCRdb re-called the 5' RACE reads, giving one row per CDR3 protein. Here the sample spans about 40,000 distinct CDR3 sequences, approximately 17% being singletons. Sequences were obtained from naive CD4+ T cells sorted from a lymph node. The source of these receptors is a female donor with breast cancer. Each CDR3 is given with its conserved first and last residue. The D gene is left open where the match is weak. Only part of the rows carry a size: once, few, many, or a class if the clone is expanded.

TGTGCCAGCTCACCGGCGACTAGCGGGGCAAACAATGAGCAGTTCTTC	CASSPATSGANNEQFF	once	TRBD2	TRBJ2-1	TRBV18
TGTGCCAGCAGCCAAACCGGGTTGTCTGGCTACACCTTC	CASSQTGLSGYTF	many	.	TRBJ1-2	TRBV7-2
TGTGCCAGCAGCTTAATGCCGGACACAGATACGCAGTATTTT	CASSLMPDTDTQYF	few	.	TRBJ2-3	TRBV7-3
TGTGCCAGCAGCCGACCGAAAAGGGACGGACTCTATGGCTACACCTTC	CASSRPKRDGLYGYTF	many	.	TRBJ1-2	TRBV7-8
TGTGCCAGCAGCTCAGGGGTGCGAGCTTTCTTT	CASSSGVRAFF	.	.	TRBJ1-1	TRBV6-5
TGTGCCAGCAGTCAAGCCAGCAGGGGAGGCTACACCTTC	CASSQASRGGYTF	.	.	TRBJ1-2	TRBV6-1
TGTGCCAGCAGCTTAAACTCTGGGGCCAACGTCCTGACTTTC	CASSLNSGANVLTF	many	.	TRBJ2-6	TRBV11-2
TGTGCCAGCAGTTTCCTAGCGGGAGGACACAACAATGAGCAGTTCTTC	CASSFLAGGHNNEQFF	.	TRBD2	TRBJ2-1	TRBV12-3/TRBV12-4
TGTGCCAGCAACCCGGGACAGGAGTTCACCGGGGAGCTGTTTTTT	CASNPGQEFTGELFF	many	TRBD1	TRBJ2-2	TRBV4-2
TGCGCCAGCAGCTTAGCGCAGACCCGAGGCGCTGAAGCTTTCTTT	CASSLAQTRGAEAFF	.	.	TRBJ1-1	TRBV5-1
TGTGCCAGCAGCCGGGACTACAACACCGGGGAGCTGTTTTTT	CASSRDYNTGELFF	many	TRBD2	TRBJ2-2	TRBV6-5
TGTGCCAGCAGCCAGGGACTAGCCCAAGAGACCCAGTACTTC	CASSQGLAQETQYF	many	TRBD2	TRBJ2-5	TRBV12-3/TRBV12-4
TGTGCCACCGAAGGGACGGCGGTCTCTGTGGCCAACGTCCTGACTTTC	CATEGTAVSVANVLTF	.	.	TRBJ2-6	TRBV10-3
TGTGCCAGCAGTTACGACTTCTACGAGCAGTACTTC	CASSYDFYEQYF	.	.	TRBJ2-7	TRBV6-2/TRBV6-3
TGTGCCAGCAGCTTACTACAGGGGAATGAGCAGTTCTTC	CASSLLQGNEQFF	.	TRBD1	TRBJ2-1	TRBV7-2
TGTGCCAGCAGTTTTCGACCGGGACAGGGCGTCTCTGGAAACACCATATATTTT	CASSFRPGQGVSGNTIYF	.	TRBD1	TRBJ1-3	TRBV12-3/TRBV12-4
TGTGCCAGCAGCTCGGGACGCTACTACGAGCAGTACTTC	CASSSGRYYEQYF	few	.	TRBJ2-7	TRBV7-9
TGTGCCAGCAGCCAGGGGACTAGTATCTATGAGCAGTTCTTC	CASSQGTSIYEQFF	medium-sized	TRBD2	TRBJ2-1	TRBV7-2
TGTGCCAGCAGCTCCAGACAGGGAGGAGAAAAACTGTTTTTT	CASSSRQGGEKLFF	medium-sized	TRBD1	TRBJ1-4	TRBV7-9
TGCGACAGCAGGTGGGACAGTAACACCGGGGAGCTGTTTTTT	CDSRWDSNTGELFF	.	TRBD1	TRBJ2-2	TRBV5-1
TGCGCCAGCAGCATTGGGGCGGCAGATACGCAGTATTTT	CASSIGAADTQYF	many	.	TRBJ2-3	TRBV5-1
TGCGCCAGTCAGGACAGCAACACAGATACGCAGTATTTT	CASQDSNTDTQYF	.	.	TRBJ2-3	TRBV4-1
TGTGCCAGCAGCTTGGGGAAACCCTACGAGCAGTACTTC	CASSLGKPYEQYF	.	.	TRBJ2-7	TRBV7-2
TGTGCCACCAGTGATCTCCCTAGCGGGAGCACAGATACGCAGTATTTT	CATSDLPSGSTDTQYF	.	TRBD2	TRBJ2-3	TRBV24-1
TGTGCCAGCAGCTCTGGCGGATACAATGAGCAGTTCTTC	CASSSGGYNEQFF	many	.	TRBJ2-1	TRBV7-9
TGCGCCAGCAGCGGGGGACAGGGAATGTTAGAGAACGGCTACACCTTC	CASSGGQGMLENGYTF	few	TRBD1	TRBJ1-2	TRBV5-1
TGTGCCAGCAGCTTTTCCGGCGGGACAGGGAATTTCGGGCAGTACTTC	CASSFSGGTGNFGQYF	few	TRBD1	TRBJ2-7	TRBV7-9
TGTGCCAGCAGCTTGGTTCTGGGGCCGACTGAAGCTTTCTTT	CASSLVLGPTEAFF	few	.	TRBJ1-1	TRBV5-5
TGTGCCACCAGTGACCACCGGGGCTACACCTTC	CATSDHRGYTF	.	.	TRBJ1-2	TRBV24-1
TGTGCCAGCTCAATTTTAGCGGATGAGCAGTTCTTC	CASSILADEQFF	few	.	TRBJ2-1	TRBV18
TGTGTCAGCAGTCCAGTAGGACAGAAGAACACCGGGGAGCTGTTTTTT	CVSSPVGQKNTGELFF	.	.	TRBJ2-2	TRBV6-2/TRBV6-3
TGTGCCAGCAGCGTAGGTTCTAGCGGGAGCGTTGCCTACTTCCGGAGTGGGCAGTTCTTC	CASSVGSSGSVAYFRSGQFF	.	TRBD2	TRBJ2-1	TRBV9
TGCGCCAGCAGCTTGGGGCCAGGGACCGAAGCTTTCTTT	CASSLGPGTEAFF	.	.	TRBJ1-1	TRBV5-1
TGTGCCAGCAGCCTGCGGGCTAACTATGGCTACACCTTC	CASSLRANYGYTF	few	.	TRBJ1-2	TRBV28
TGTGCCAGCAGCTTGGGCACAGGGGTTAGCAATCAGCCCCAGCATTTT	CASSLGTGVSNQPQHF	few	TRBD1	TRBJ1-5	TRBV7-2
TGCGCCAGCAGCCGAGGGGCTAGCGGGAGGGCGGATGAGCAGTTCTTC	CASSRGASGRADEQFF	.	TRBD2	TRBJ2-1	TRBV5-1
TGCAGTGCCATCGCTGGGAGCAATCAGCCCCAGCGTTTT	CSAIAGSNQPQRF	.	.	TRBJ1-5	TRBV20-1
TGCGCCAGCAGCTTAGGAGGGACGAACTCGCCCGAGCAGTACTTC	CASSLGGTNSPEQYF	few	.	TRBJ2-7	TRBV5-1
TGCAGTGCTAGCAGGACAGCAGATACGCAGTATTTT	CSASRTADTQYF	.	.	TRBJ2-3	TRBV20-1
TGCGCCAGCAGCTCCTGGGGTAGAAACACTGAAGCTTTCTTT	CASSSWGRNTEAFF	few	.	TRBJ1-1	TRBV5-1
TGTGCCAGCAGTTACTCGACCTTGGGCGCGCACGAGCAGTACTTC	CASSYSTLGAHEQYF	few	.	TRBJ2-7	TRBV6-2/TRBV6-3
TGCAGCGTTGTACGGACAGTTTATGGCTACACCTTC	CSVVRTVYGYTF	many	.	TRBJ1-2	TRBV29-1
TGTGCCAGCAGCTCAAAAGGGGGGGAGACCCAGTACTTC	CASSSKGGETQYF	.	.	TRBJ2-5	TRBV7-2
TGTGCCAGCAGCCTTCAGTCGGCTAGCGGGAGCACAGATACGCAGTATTTT	CASSLQSASGSTDTQYF	few	TRBD2	TRBJ2-3	TRBV3-1
TGTGCCACCAGTCGACAGGGGGCCTACGAGCAGTACTTC	CATSRQGAYEQYF	.	TRBD1	TRBJ2-7	TRBV24-1
TGTGCCAGTAGCTCCGAAACCGGGAATGAAAAACTGTTTTTT	CASSSETGNEKLFF	.	.	TRBJ1-4	TRBV19
TGTGCCAGCAGCCGTAAAGACGGCCTCTATGGCTACACCTTC	CASSRKDGLYGYTF	few	.	TRBJ1-2	TRBV7-9
TGTGCCAGCAGACCAGACAGGAATCAGCCCCAGCATTTT	CASRPDRNQPQHF	.	.	TRBJ1-5	TRBV12-3/TRBV12-4